The rows below give T cell receptor beta chains drawn from one sample of a study of blood T cell repertoires in COVID-19. The assay was immunoSEQ multiplex PCR, and TCRdb's table has in-frame clones only and misses some. The data show under 130,000 clones, over 65% seen once. Sequencing was performed on peripheral blood. These receptors originate from a human donor in a cohort sampled during active COVID-19. CDR3s include the opening cysteine and the closing phenylalanine or tryptophan. A D gene is named only where the DNA matches it firmly. The size of a clone is reported for some rows only, either as once, few or many, or as a class for expanded clones.

abundance: few
v_gene: TRBV7-9
j_gene: TRBJ1-5
d_gene: NA
CDR3nt: TGTGCCAGCAGCTTAGGAGGGTACGACAATCAGCCCCAGCATTTT
CDR3aa: CASSLGGYDNQPQHF

abundance: NA
v_gene: TRBV5-1
j_gene: TRBJ2-5
d_gene: TRBD2
CDR3nt: TGCGCCAGCAGCTTGGCCGGGGGGATGGTACAAGAGACCCAGTACTTC
CDR3aa: CASSLAGGMVQETQYF

abundance: once
v_gene: TRBV12-5
j_gene: TRBJ1-5
d_gene: NA
CDR3nt: TGTGCTAGTGGTTTGCGCCGGGGTCAGCCCCAGCATTTT
CDR3aa: CASGLRRGQPQHF

abundance: NA
v_gene: TRBV12-5
j_gene: TRBJ2-5
d_gene: NA
CDR3nt: TGTGCTAGTGGTTTGGTGGGTGGGGGGTACCAAGAGACCCAGTACTTC
CDR3aa: CASGLVGGGYQETQYF

abundance: NA
v_gene: TRBV5-1
j_gene: TRBJ1-1
d_gene: NA
CDR3nt: TGCGCCAGCAGCTTGGAACAGGGCAAAAACACTGAAGCTTTCTTT
CDR3aa: CASSLEQGKNTEAFF

abundance: NA
v_gene: TRBV6-5
j_gene: TRBJ2-5
d_gene: NA
CDR3nt: TGTGCCAGCAGTCCAGGGGGGAGGCGAGAGACCCAGTACTTC
CDR3aa: CASSPGGRRETQYF

abundance: NA
v_gene: TRBV3-1/TRBV3-2
j_gene: TRBJ1-2
d_gene: NA
CDR3nt: TGTGCCAGCAGCCTCCCGGGGGGTAGTGGCTACACCTTC
CDR3aa: CASSLPGGSGYTF

abundance: NA
v_gene: TRBV6-5
j_gene: TRBJ1-6
d_gene: TRBD1
CDR3nt: TGTGCCAGCAACCCCCTGACAGGGAGAGAATCACCCCTCCACTTT
CDR3aa: CASNPLTGRESPLHF

abundance: once
v_gene: TRBV19
j_gene: TRBJ1-5
d_gene: NA
CDR3nt: TGTGCCAGTAGTCCTCAGGGATCCAATCAGCCCCAGCATTTT
CDR3aa: CASSPQGSNQPQHF

abundance: NA
v_gene: TRBV7-2
j_gene: TRBJ2-2
d_gene: NA
CDR3nt: TGTGCCAGCAGCCCTTTTTGGCCAGGTCAATCCGGGGAGCTGTTTTTT
CDR3aa: CASSPFWPGQSGELFF

abundance: NA
v_gene: TRBV11-1
j_gene: TRBJ2-1
d_gene: TRBD1
CDR3nt: TGTGCCAGCAGCTCCACCCCGGGACAGTTGGATGAGCAGTTCTTC
CDR3aa: CASSSTPGQLDEQFF

abundance: NA
v_gene: TRBV11-2
j_gene: TRBJ2-7
d_gene: NA
CDR3nt: TGTGCCAGCAGCTTAGAGCCTAGCGCCTACGCGCAGTACTTC
CDR3aa: CASSLEPSAYAQYF

abundance: NA
v_gene: TRBV6-5
j_gene: TRBJ2-4
d_gene: TRBD2
CDR3nt: TGTGCCAGCAGTTACGGGGAGCGGGGGGTCAGCATTCAGTACTTC
CDR3aa: CASSYGERGVSIQYF

abundance: once
v_gene: TRBV29-1
j_gene: TRBJ2-1
d_gene: NA
CDR3nt: TGCAGCGCCGGTTCCGTTTTTGAGCAGTTCTTC
CDR3aa: CSAGSVFEQFF

abundance: NA
v_gene: TRBV6-6
j_gene: TRBJ2-2
d_gene: NA
CDR3nt: TGTGCCAGCACCCTCTGGGGGGTTGCCGGGGAGCTGTTTTTT
CDR3aa: CASTLWGVAGELFF

abundance: NA
v_gene: TRBV9
j_gene: TRBJ1-1
d_gene: NA
CDR3nt: TGTGCCAGCAGCAGGGGCGTTCGGGAAGCTTTCTTT
CDR3aa: CASSRGVREAFF

abundance: NA
v_gene: TRBV13
j_gene: TRBJ2-1
d_gene: NA
CDR3nt: TGTGCCAGCAGCAATGATGTGGGGGGATACAATGAGCAGTTCTTC
CDR3aa: CASSNDVGGYNEQFF

abundance: NA
v_gene: TRBV7-9
j_gene: TRBJ2-1
d_gene: NA
CDR3nt: TGTGCCAGCAGCTTAGAGAGGGCGGGGACCGGAAAGTTCTTC
CDR3aa: CASSLERAGTGKFF

abundance: once
v_gene: TRBV7-2
j_gene: TRBJ2-5
d_gene: NA
CDR3nt: TGTGCCAGTCGAGCCTTTGGGGGGTGGGAGACCCAGTACTTC
CDR3aa: CASRAFGGWETQYF

abundance: NA
v_gene: TRBV6-5
j_gene: TRBJ1-2
d_gene: NA
CDR3nt: TGTGCCAGCAGCCGAGGACAGTCTAATAACTATGGCTACACCTTC
CDR3aa: CASSRGQSNNYGYTF

abundance: NA
v_gene: TRBV4-2
j_gene: TRBJ1-2
d_gene: NA
CDR3nt: TGTGCCAGCAGCCAAGATTTGCGGCAGGGCGAGGGGGACTATGGCTACACCTTC
CDR3aa: CASSQDLRQGEGDYGYTF

abundance: NA
v_gene: TRBV5-6
j_gene: TRBJ2-7
d_gene: TRBD1
CDR3nt: TGTGCCAGCAGCTGGGGGACAGTAGGGACCTACGAGCAGTACTTC
CDR3aa: CASSWGTVGTYEQYF

abundance: NA
v_gene: TRBV4-2
j_gene: TRBJ1-1
d_gene: NA
CDR3nt: TGTGCCAGCTCCCGGGAGAGTGAGAACACTGAAGCTTTCTTT
CDR3aa: CASSRESENTEAFF

abundance: NA
v_gene: TRBV7-3
j_gene: TRBJ1-6
d_gene: NA
CDR3nt: TGTGCCAGCAGCTTAACCCCGACAGCCATGAATTCACCCCTCCACTTT
CDR3aa: CASSLTPTAMNSPLHF

abundance: NA
v_gene: TRBV2
j_gene: TRBJ2-3
d_gene: NA
CDR3nt: TGTGCCAGCAGTCTACCCCCAGATACGCAGTATTTT
CDR3aa: CASSLPPDTQYF

abundance: once
v_gene: TRBV13
j_gene: TRBJ2-7
d_gene: NA
CDR3nt: TGTGCCAGCAGTTTAAGGCACGCAGGGCACAAGCAGTACTTC
CDR3aa: CASSLRHAGHKQYF